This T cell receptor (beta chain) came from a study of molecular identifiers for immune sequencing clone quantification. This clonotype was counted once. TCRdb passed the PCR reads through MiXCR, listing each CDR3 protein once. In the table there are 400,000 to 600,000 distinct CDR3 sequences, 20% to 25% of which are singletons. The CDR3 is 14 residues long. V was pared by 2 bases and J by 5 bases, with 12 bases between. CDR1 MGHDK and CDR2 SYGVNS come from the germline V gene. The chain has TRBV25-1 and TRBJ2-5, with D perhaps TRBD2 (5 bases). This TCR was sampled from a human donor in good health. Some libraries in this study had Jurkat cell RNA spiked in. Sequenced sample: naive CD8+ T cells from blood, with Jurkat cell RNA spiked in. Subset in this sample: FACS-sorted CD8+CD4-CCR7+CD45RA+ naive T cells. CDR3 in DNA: TGTGCCAGCAGTGAAGGAGGATGGACGGAGACCCAGTACTTC. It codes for CASSEGGWTETQYF.